This T cell receptor beta chain was recovered during a study of blood T cell repertoires in COVID-19. At the level of the study: Sample material is recorded as cDNA or gDNA derived from T cells, B-cell-depleted T cells, or PBMCs.

As handled by the study authors: Reference gene primer amplification in the assay estimated nucleated cell counts. Profiling relied on immunoSEQ multiplex PCR, and the TCRdb table lists in-frame clones only, not all of them. V and J calls and clone size come straight from that table; D and trimming were deduced from the DNA. The table has 55,000 to 65,000 clones, approximately 89% seen once. Germline values: CDR1 SQVTM, CDR2 ANQGSEA. This CDR3 region has 16 residues. The V and J ends lost 6 bases and 5 bases respectively, with 22 bases between them. The sample taken for sequencing was peripheral blood. This clonotype was sampled from a woman between 55 and 75 years old with active COVID-19. The chain is built from TRBV29-1 and TRBJ2-2; D may be TRBD2 (6 bases). For the CDR3, the DNA is TGCAGCGTATCCAATCCCCGCGGGGCACGAACCGGGGAGCTGTTTTTT. The encoded protein is CSVSNPRGARTGELFF.